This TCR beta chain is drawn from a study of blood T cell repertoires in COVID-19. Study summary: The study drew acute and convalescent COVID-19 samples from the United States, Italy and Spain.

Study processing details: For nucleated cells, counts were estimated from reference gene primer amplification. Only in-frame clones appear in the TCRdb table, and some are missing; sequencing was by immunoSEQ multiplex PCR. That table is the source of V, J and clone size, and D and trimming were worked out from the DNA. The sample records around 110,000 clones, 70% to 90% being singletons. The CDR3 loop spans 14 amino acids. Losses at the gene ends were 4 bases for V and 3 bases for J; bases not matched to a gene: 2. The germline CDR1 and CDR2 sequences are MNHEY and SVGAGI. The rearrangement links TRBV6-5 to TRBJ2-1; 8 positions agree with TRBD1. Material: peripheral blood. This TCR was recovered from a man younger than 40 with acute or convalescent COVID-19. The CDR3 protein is CASSSTGVYNEQFF. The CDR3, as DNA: TGTGCCAGCAGTTCGACAGGGGTCTACAATGAGCAGTTCTTC.